This T cell receptor beta chain was documented in a study of cytomegalovirus exposure and HLA in healthy donors. PCR primers comprised 60 Vbeta and 13 Jbeta primers. The repertoire was sequenced with immunoSEQ multiplex PCR; TCRdb's copy has only in-frame clones and lacks some. Among some 130,000 clones listed, approximately 83% were seen once. Whole-study findings and limits: Upon later analysis, TCR association rates were observed to vary by HLA locus, being highest for DRB1 and lowest for HLA-C. Later analysis suggested links between common viral pathogens and several top significant clusters.

In nominal health when sampled, donors likely had unrecorded immune exposures nonetheless. For this clone: No antigen is known for it.

Sequencing was performed on PBMCs. The source is a girl aged 2 to 9 in good health and CMV-seronegative.

CDR3 bases: TGCGCCAGCAGCTTGGCTTGGACTAGCGGGAATGAGCAGTTCTTC. Its protein product is CASSLAWTSGNEQFF. The rearrangement links TRBV5-1 to TRBJ2-1, with TRBD2 matching 11 bases. This CDR3 is 15 amino acids long. J lost 7 bases, V lost 0 bases, and 3 bases had no gene match. The germline CDR1 and CDR2 sequences are SGHRS and YFSETQ. Drawing the rest from reference TRBV5-1 and TRBJ2-1, the complete variable domain is KAGVTQTPRYLIKTRGQQVTLSCSPISGHRSVSWYQQTPGQGLQFLFEYFSETQRNKGNFPGRFSGRQFSNSRSEMNVSTLELGDSALYLCASSLAWTSGNEQFFGPGTRLTVL.